A single sample gave rise to the 9 T cell receptor beta chains below, sequenced in a study of cytomegalovirus exposure and HLA in healthy donors. Profiled with immunoSEQ multiplex PCR; TCRdb holds only in-frame clones, not every one. The table includes 55,000 to 65,000 clones, roughly 90% detected once. Specimen: PBMCs. The receptors derive from a man aged 18-30 years in good health and CMV-seronegative.

The chain links TRBV9 to TRBJ2-3; D is perhaps TRBD2 (6 bases). This CDR3 comprises 15 residues. With 4 bases removed from V and 2 bases from J, the gap between germline ends came to 14 bases. CDR1 and CDR2 from the germline V gene are SGDLS and YYNGEE. The CDR3 here is CASSPYSGYTDTQYF. CDR3 bases: TGTGCCAGCAGCCCCTATAGCGGTTACACAGATACGCAGTATTTT.

The chain employs TRBV6-5 and TRBJ1-3; unclear D gene. V was pared by 0 bases and J by 4 bases, with 4 bases between. This CDR3 is 13 amino acids long. Germline lookup yields CDR1 MNHEY and CDR2 SVGAGI. Here the CDR3 DNA reads TGTGCCAGCAGTTACTCTCCAGGAAACACCATATATTTT. Its translation: CASSYSPGNTIYF.

J is TRBJ1-2 and V is TRBV5-1; D unclear. V lost 0 bases and J lost 7, with 19 bases in between. The CDR3 contains 16 residues. Germline V gene data show CDR1 as SGHRS and CDR2 as YFSETQ. For the CDR3, the DNA is TGCGCCAGCAGCTTGGATGTCAGGAAGAATTCGGCTGGCTACACCTTC. Translated, it gives CASSLDVRKNSAGYTF.

The rearrangement links TRBV10-3 to TRBJ2-2; 7 nucleotides align to TRBD1. The germline CDR1 and CDR2 sequences are ENHRY and SYGVKD. The CDR3 has 14 amino acids. V was clipped by 4 bases and J by 8 bases; unmatched bases: 7. CDR3 loop: CAISARGGPGELFF. Here the CDR3 DNA reads TGTGCCATCAGTGCGCGAGGGGGCCCGGGGGAGCTGTTTTTT.

The rearrangement uses TRBV2 and TRBJ1-1; D unclear. CDR1 is SNHLY, CDR2 FYNNEI, per germline. The V end was cut by 5 bases, the J end by 1 base, with 8 bases between. CDR3 size: 13 residues. The CDR3 DNA follows: TGTGCCAGCAGTAACCGGGAGAACACTGAAGCTTTCTTT. This gives the protein CASSNRENTEAFF.

The chain is built from TRBV29-1 and TRBJ2-1; the match to TRBD2 covers 11 bases. The trim removed 6 bases at V and 15 bases at J, leaving 19 bases unmatched. CDR3 length equals 15 residues. CDR1 and CDR2 (germline): SQVTM, ANQGSEA. Here the CDR3 reads CSVSKGISGGGGWFF. CDR3 nucleotide sequence: TGCAGCGTCTCGAAGGGGATTAGCGGGGGGGGTGGTTGGTTCTTC.

This chain links TRBV9 with TRBJ2-1; D possibly corresponds to TRBD2 (6 bases). Trimming took off 3 bases at V and 4 bases at J, with 11 bases between the two ends. CDR1 and CDR2 (germline): SGDLS, YYNGEE. The CDR3 runs 14 residues. CDR3 in DNA: TGTGCCAGCAGCGGCCCCCTAGCGTACAATGAGCAGTTCTTC. Protein: CASSGPLAYNEQFF.

The J gene is TRBJ1-1, the V gene TRBV30; a possible D gene is TRBD1 (6 bases). Trimming removed 2 bases from V and 4 bases from J, with 20 bases in between. CDR1 is GTSNPN, CDR2 SVGIG, per germline (reference sequence). CDR3 length: 16 residues. Written as DNA, the CDR3 is TGTGCCTGGAGTTCAGTTCAGGGGTTGGCGGGCACTGAAGCTTTCTTT. This sequence encodes CAWSSVQGLAGTEAFF.

This clone was detected a few times. This chain uses TRBV6-5 with TRBJ2-7; D not resolved. CDR1 and CDR2 from the germline V gene are MNHEY and SVGAGI. This CDR3 has 14 amino acids. Trimming cost V 6 bases and J 5 bases, with 17 bases left between them. The CDR3 DNA is TGTGCCAGCAGGGAGTTCATTTTTAATGACGAGCAGTACTTC. Translating it yields CASREFIFNDEQYF.